Detailed here is one TCR beta chain. Produced via immunoSEQ multiplex PCR; TCRdb's table is partial and in-frame only. Seen here are about 85,000 clones, approximately 90% observed once, and the top ten hold approximately 2.5%. This CDR3 has 14 amino acids. Germline-derived CDR1 and CDR2 are ENHRY and SYGVKD. Germline trimming cut 11 bases from V and 6 bases from J; bases unmatched to any gene: 11. This entry comes from a study of T cell changes during pregnancy in multiple sclerosis. This sample comprised peripheral blood, obtained in the first trimester of pregnancy. The sequence was collected from a female donor with multiple sclerosis, enrolled in a pregnancy study. This chain uses TRBV10-3 with TRBJ1-4; 8 bases align to TRBD1. The CDR3 sequence is CAARQGAKDEKLFF. The CDR3 DNA reads as TGTGCCGCACGTCAGGGGGCGAAGGATGAAAAACTGTTTTTT.